What follows are 28 T cell receptor beta chains derived from one specimen sequenced in a study of beta chain features in type 1 diabetes. All of the isolated RNA was reverse transcribed, so expressed TCRB transcripts were sequenced. Sequenced by immunoSEQ multiplex PCR; TCRdb stores in-frame clones only, minus some. The sample yields 350,000 or so clones, roughly a fifth seen once. Sequencing input: naive CD4+ T cells from blood. Source of these receptors: a woman between 18 and 29 years old in good health.

This clone was counted only a few times. The rearrangement links TRBV30 to TRBJ1-1; TRBD1 might be the D (6 bases). The CDR3 extends over 13 amino acids. Trimming took off 3 bases at V and 5 bases at J, with 13 bases between the two ends. Germline CDR1 is GTSNPN and CDR2 is SVGIG (reference sequence). CDR3 DNA sequence: TGTGCCTGGAGCGGGGGGCGGGCGACTGAAGCTTTCTTT. Translation gives CAWSGGRATEAFF. The variable domain in full, completed from reference TRBV30 and TRBJ1-1, reads SQTIHQWPATLVQPVGSPLSLECTVEGTSNPNLYWYRQAAGRGLQLLFYSVGIGQISSEVPQNLSASRPQDRQFILSSKKLLLSDSGFYLCAWSGGRATEAFFGQGTRLTVV.

This clone was counted only a few times. The chain has TRBV30 and TRBJ1-6; 9 bases map to TRBD1. Germline V lookup: CDR1 GTSNPN, CDR2 SVGIG (reference sequence). CDR3 length equals 13 residues. Germline trimming cut 3 bases from V and 7 bases from J; bases unmatched to any gene: 1. The CDR3 spells CAWRGTGNSPLHF. CDR3 nucleotide sequence: TGTGCCTGGAGGGGGACAGGGAATTCACCCCTCCACTTT.

A few counts support this clone. J is TRBJ2-5 and V is TRBV30; 13 bases are shared with TRBD2. This CDR3 region has 15 residues. Germline V lookup: CDR1 GTSNPN, CDR2 SVGIG (reference sequence). V lost 5 bases to trimming and J lost 5 bases; unmatched junction nucleotides: 8. The CDR3 nucleotides read TGTGCCTGGGGGACTAGCGGGGCCCTGAGGGAGACCCAGTACTTC. Its translation: CAWGTSGALRETQYF.

This chain connects TRBV12-5 to TRBJ1-1; maybe TRBD1 (6 bases). Germline V lookup: CDR1 LGHNT, CDR2 FRNRAP. The CDR3 has 14 residues. Trimming shortened V by 0 bases and J by 10 bases, and 15 bases separated the two germline ends. DNA of the CDR3: TGTGCTAGTGGTTTGGTACTAATAGGGGGAGCAGCTTTCTTT. Translation gives CASGLVLIGGAAFF.

This clone has only a few counts. The J gene is TRBJ2-5, the V gene TRBV7-9; D ambiguous. The CDR3 has 13 amino acids. Trimming shortened V by 4 bases and J by 0 bases, and 6 bases separated the two germline ends. Germline-derived CDR1 and CDR2 are SEHNR and FQNEAQ (reference sequence). In DNA form, the CDR3 reads TGTGCCAGCAGCTGGAGAAACCAAGAGACCCAGTACTTC. This codes for CASSWRNQETQYF.

The chain combines TRBV4-3 with TRBJ2-1, with 10 bases aligning to TRBD2. V was pared by 4 bases and J by 7 bases, with 19 bases of the junction left unmatched. There are 19 residues in the CDR3. Germline V lookup: CDR1 LGHNA, CDR2 YSLEER. The CDR3 loop is CASSPQGPGLALSRNEQFF. As DNA, the CDR3 is TGCGCCAGCAGCCCCCAGGGCCCGGGACTAGCGCTGTCCAGAAATGAGCAGTTCTTC.

This clone was counted only a few times. In the same sample, other DNA sequences code for this CDR3. This chain uses TRBV5-1 with TRBJ1-2; D is uncertain. The CDR3 extends over 13 amino acids. Germline V lookup: CDR1 SGHRS, CDR2 YFSETQ. The V end lost 0 bases, the J end lost 2 bases, and 5 bases lay between the germline ends. In nucleotides, the CDR3 is TGCGCCAGCAGCTTGGGGGAGAACTATGGCTACACCTTC. This encodes CASSLGENYGYTF. The full variable domain, with the rest looked up from reference TRBV5-1 and TRBJ1-2, is KAGVTQTPRYLIKTRGQQVTLSCSPISGHRSVSWYQQTPGQGLQFLFEYFSETQRNKGNFPGRFSGRQFSNSRSEMNVSTLELGDSALYLCASSLGENYGYTFGSGTRLTVV.

Concerning this clone itself: Compared with germline, one end of the junction differs, possibly owing to a read error. This sequence joins TRBV5-6 and TRBJ2-3; 9 bases map to TRBD2. CDR3 length equals 13 residues. Germline CDR1 is SGHDT and CDR2 is YYEEEE. Here the CDR3 reads CASSNPGGLAGNF. The CDR3 nucleotides are TGTGCCAGCAGTAATCCGGGAGGGCTAGCGGGGAACTTT.

The chain has TRBV9 and TRBJ1-4; 10 bases line up with TRBD1. Germline V gene lookup returns CDR1 SGDLS and CDR2 YYNGEE. CDR3 size: 15 residues. V lost 0 bases to trimming and J lost 10 bases; unmatched junction nucleotides: 6. CDR3 loop: CASSVGGQGGGKLFF. The CDR3 DNA is TGTGCCAGCAGCGTAGGCGGACAGGGGGGGGGAAAACTGTTTTTT. The full variable domain, with the rest looked up from reference TRBV9 and TRBJ1-4, is DSGVTQTPKHLITATGQRVTLRCSPRSGDLSVYWYQQSLDQGLQFLIQYYNGEERAKGNILERFSAQQFPDLHSELNLSSLELGDSALYFCASSVGGQGGGKLFFGSGTQLSVL.

The chain links TRBV5-1 to TRBJ1-6; D gene ambiguous. This CDR3 is built from 18 residues. The germline V and J ends were trimmed by 0 bases and 0 bases, with 13 bases remaining between them. In germline, CDR1 is SGHRS, CDR2 YFSETQ. The CDR3 loop reads CASSLAYEASSYNSPLHF. Here the CDR3 DNA reads TGCGCCAGCAGCTTGGCCTACGAGGCTAGCTCCTATAATTCACCCCTCCACTTT. The complete variable domain, with remaining parts taken from reference TRBV5-1 and TRBJ1-6, reads KAGVTQTPRYLIKTRGQQVTLSCSPISGHRSVSWYQQTPGQGLQFLFEYFSETQRNKGNFPGRFSGRQFSNSRSEMNVSTLELGDSALYLCASSLAYEASSYNSPLHFGNGTRLTVT.

This chain connects TRBV5-1 to TRBJ2-1, with TRBD2 matching over 15 bases. The trim removed 6 bases at V and 6 bases at J, leaving 7 bases unmatched. This CDR3 contains 16 residues. Germline values: CDR1 SGHRS, CDR2 YFSETQ. The CDR3 loop is CASIPSGLAGGNEQFF. In DNA, the CDR3 is TGCGCCAGCATTCCGTCGGGACTAGCGGGAGGCAATGAGCAGTTCTTC.

CDR3 bases: TGTGCCAGCAAAGTTAGCCCCGGGCAGCCCCAGCATTTT. Translated, it gives CASKVSPGQPQHF. The chain recombines TRBV2 with TRBJ1-5; no firm D call. Looked up from germline, CDR1 is SNHLY and CDR2 is FYNNEI. This CDR3 comprises 13 residues. The V and J ends lost 7 bases and 7 bases respectively, with 14 bases between them.

This chain uses TRBV6-5 with TRBJ2-3; D perhaps matches TRBD1 (7 bases). Germline CDR1 is MNHEY and CDR2 is SVGAGI. The CDR3 has 16 amino acids. The V gene lost 4 bases and the J gene lost 3 bases, with 17 bases spanning the gap. The CDR3, as DNA: TGTGCCAGCAGTTCCCCGGAGGGGGCCCGTACAGATACGCAGTATTTT. It specifies CASSSPEGARTDTQYF.

This clone was detected a few times. The J gene is TRBJ2-1, the V gene TRBV29-1, with D tentatively TRBD1 (6 bases). Between the trimmed V and J ends, which lost 6 bases and 1 base, there was a span of 19 bases. The CDR3 consists of 16 residues. The V gene's germline CDR1 is SQVTM and CDR2 ANQGSEA. CDR3 region: CSVFPWTVLSYNEQFF. Written as DNA, the CDR3 is TGCAGCGTATTCCCGTGGACAGTTCTTTCCTACAATGAGCAGTTCTTC.

The rearrangement uses TRBV6-5 and TRBJ2-7; maybe TRBD2 (6 bases). Trimming left V 6 bases short and J 7 bases short, with 19 bases between. This CDR3 contains 14 residues. Germline lookup yields CDR1 MNHEY and CDR2 SVGAGI. The CDR3 bases are TGTGCCAGCAGCCGATTCTGGCGGGAAGAAGAGCAGTACTTC. Its protein is CASSRFWREEEQYF.

The chain has TRBV10-1 and TRBJ2-7, with TRBD2 matching 8 bases. This CDR3 comprises 13 residues. Germline V gives CDR1 WNHNN, CDR2 SYGVQD (reference sequence). After removal of 6 bases from V and 3 bases from J, the junction contained 4 bases not matched to a gene. In DNA, the CDR3 is TGCGCCAGCAGCCCGGGACTAGACTACGAGCAGTACTTC. Amino acid sequence: CASSPGLDYEQYF.

The V gene is TRBV5-6, the J gene TRBJ2-3; weak D call: TRBD2 (5 bases). Germline CDR1 SGHDT, CDR2 YYEEEE. The CDR3 sequence is 18 residues long. V shed 5 bases and J shed 2 bases, with 24 bases lying between them. DNA for the CDR3: TGTGCCAGCAGTCTGGTGTCCAGCAGGATGGGAGCCACAGATACGCAGTATTTT. Translating it yields CASSLVSSRMGATDTQYF.

The chain employs TRBV30 and TRBJ1-2; no clear D gene. Looked up from germline, CDR1 is GTSNPN and CDR2 is SVGIG (reference sequence). V lost 3 bases and J 5 bases, leaving 13 bases between the germline ends. This CDR3 contains 13 residues. CDR3 DNA: TGTGCCTGGAGGCGGGAGTCCCTTTATGGCTACACCTTC. The encoded protein is CAWRRESLYGYTF.

This clone showed up just a few times. The chain recombines TRBV7-2 with TRBJ2-7; TRBD1 might be the D (6 bases). Germline-derived CDR1 and CDR2 are SGHTA and FQGNSA. The CDR3 consists of 15 residues. Trimming pared 1 base from V and 2 bases from J, leaving 12 bases between. The CDR3 here is CASSLVAWGPYEQYF. The CDR3 DNA sequence: TGTGCCAGCAGCTTAGTGGCTTGGGGGCCCTACGAGCAGTACTTC.

This clone has only a few counts. The V call is TRBV9, the J call TRBJ1-6, with no clear D. The germline CDR1 and CDR2 sequences are SGDLS and YYNGEE. Trimming removed 7 bases at V and 8 bases at J, with 13 bases between. The CDR3 has 13 amino acids. CDR3 coding DNA: TGTGCCAGCTCCAGAACCGATGATTCACCCCTCCACTTT. This codes for CASSRTDDSPLHF.

On this clone itself: Other nucleotide sequences from this sample produce the same CDR3. The rearrangement joins TRBV2 to TRBJ2-5; 7 nucleotides match TRBD1. The CDR3 runs 13 residues. V lost 5 bases, J lost 1 base, and 1 base stayed unmatched. Germline CDR1 and CDR2: SNHLY and FYNNEI. The CDR3 DNA reads as TGTGCCAGCAGTCGGGACAGCCAAGAGACCCAGTACTTC. Residues: CASSRDSQETQYF.

V and J are TRBV18 and TRBJ1-2; D perhaps matches TRBD1 (5 bases). The CDR3 covers 14 residues. CDR1 KGHSH and CDR2 LQKENI come from the germline V gene. Trimming removed 2 bases from V and 5 bases from J, with 12 bases in between. CDR3 sequence reads: CASSPRTRPYGYTF. The CDR3 coding sequence is TGTGCCAGCTCACCAAGGACAAGACCTTATGGCTACACCTTC.

This chain uses TRBV4-1 with TRBJ2-2; TRBD2 matches at 9 bases. Looked up from germline, CDR1 is MGHRA and CDR2 is YSYEKL. V lost 4 bases and J lost 6; bases outside the gene matches: 6. The CDR3 sequence is 15 residues long. In DNA form, the CDR3 reads TGCGCCAGCAGCCGGGGGCTAGCGGGACCCGGGGAGCTGTTTTTT. Its translation is CASSRGLAGPGELFF.

This clone was counted between two and nine times. This sequence joins TRBV5-4 and TRBJ2-1, with 8 bases aligning to TRBD1. J was trimmed by 1 base and V by 4 bases; bases with no gene match: 7. CDR3 length: 16 amino acids. CDR1 SGHNT and CDR2 YYREEE come from the germline V gene (reference sequence). The DNA of the CDR3 is TGTGCCAGCAGCCTCCCGACAGGGGCATCCTACAATGAGCAGTTCTTC. Translated: CASSLPTGASYNEQFF.

Only a few counts were recorded for this clone. CDR3: CASSHKLRERSNQPQHF. In DNA form, the CDR3 reads TGCGCCAGCAGCCATAAGTTGAGGGAGCGTAGCAATCAGCCCCAGCATTTT. The rearrangement uses TRBV4-1 and TRBJ1-5; no firm D call. The V gene's germline CDR1 is MGHRA and CDR2 YSYEKL. The CDR3 is 17 amino acids. Trimming stripped 3 bases from V and 0 bases from J, with 15 bases between.

The CDR3 protein is CASSYRNIQYF. The CDR3 DNA follows: TGTGCCAGCAGTTACAGAAACATTCAGTACTTC. The rearrangement joins TRBV2 to TRBJ2-4; D is undetermined. The CDR3 runs 11 residues. The ends were cut back, 5 bases at V and 6 bases at J, with 5 bases in the middle. Germline CDR1 is SNHLY and CDR2 is FYNNEI.

The chain employs TRBV7-9 and TRBJ2-1; TRBD1 matches 7 bases. The CDR3 totals 14 residues. The V gene's germline CDR1 is SEHNR and CDR2 FQNEAQ (reference sequence). Trimming at V came to 4 bases and at J to 4 bases, leaving 4 bases not matched to a gene. Here the CDR3 reads CASSYRDSYNEQFF. CDR3 sequence (DNA): TGTGCCAGCAGCTACCGGGACAGTTACAATGAGCAGTTCTTC.

This chain joins TRBV7-9 and TRBJ1-6; possible D gene TRBD1, 5 bases. CDR1 and CDR2 from the germline V gene are SEHNR and FQNEAQ (reference sequence). V lost 5 bases and J 8 bases, leaving 10 bases between the germline ends. The CDR3 runs to 13 residues. The CDR3 coding sequence is TGTGCCAGCAGCCTGGGGGGGGATTCACCCCTCCACTTT. It translates to CASSLGGDSPLHF.